This T cell receptor (beta chain) is from a study of OX40 agonist ivuxolimab in advanced cancers. Clones were read by immunoSEQ multiplex PCR, and TCRdb kept only the in-frame ones, dropping some. The sample comprises approximately 76,000 clones, around 86% of which are singletons, and 0.7% to 0.9% rests with the top ten. Looked up from germline, CDR1 is SGHRS and CDR2 is YFSETQ. Unmatched junction bases numbered 7, after V lost 2 bases and J lost 4 bases. The CDR3 extends over 15 amino acids. Material: CD4+ or CD8+ T cells sorted from blood, obtained in a trial of the OX40 agonist ivuxolimab. V and J are TRBV5-1 and TRBJ2-3, with 7 bases identical to TRBD2. This sequence was found in an adult with an advanced solid tumor such as melanoma, head and neck, liver or kidney cancer. CDR3 DNA: TGCGCCAGCAGCTTAAACGGGAGGATTGCAGATACGCAGTATTTT. Translation gives CASSLNGRIADTQYF.